This T cell receptor (beta chain) was sequenced during a study of regulatory T cells in long-lasting Graves disease. Losses at the gene ends were 7 bases for V and 7 bases for J; bases not matched to a gene: 9. The CDR3 has 13 amino acids. Germline V gene data show CDR1 as GTSNPN and CDR2 as SVGIG (reference sequence). iRepertoire HTBI primers and Arm-PCR of CDR3 regions built TCR beta libraries. Per the study methods: Identified segments across samples numbered roughly 60 TRBV and over 13 TRBJ. TCRdb itself ran the multiplex PCR reads through MiXCR, one entry per CDR3 protein. The V and J calls, along with clone size, are taken from TCRdb and not from the paper's own processing. The sample comprises 300,000 to 500,000 distinct CDR3 sequences, around 21% of which are singletons, and less than 25% rests with the top ten. The time point was: persistent/refractory GD, antithyroid drugs over 5 years with positive TRAb. The TCR library was made from RNA extracted from PBMCs.

This clonotype was seen a few times. The receptor's source is a female donor with Graves disease. Sequenced material: peripheral blood mononuclear cells (PBMCs), taken when the disease was refractory, from a patient treated with antithyroid drugs. The genes are TRBV30 and TRBJ1-5; 8 positions match TRBD1. The CDR3 loop reads CALAQGAGQPQHF. The CDR3 DNA is TGTGCCTTAGCCCAGGGGGCTGGACAGCCCCAGCATTTT.